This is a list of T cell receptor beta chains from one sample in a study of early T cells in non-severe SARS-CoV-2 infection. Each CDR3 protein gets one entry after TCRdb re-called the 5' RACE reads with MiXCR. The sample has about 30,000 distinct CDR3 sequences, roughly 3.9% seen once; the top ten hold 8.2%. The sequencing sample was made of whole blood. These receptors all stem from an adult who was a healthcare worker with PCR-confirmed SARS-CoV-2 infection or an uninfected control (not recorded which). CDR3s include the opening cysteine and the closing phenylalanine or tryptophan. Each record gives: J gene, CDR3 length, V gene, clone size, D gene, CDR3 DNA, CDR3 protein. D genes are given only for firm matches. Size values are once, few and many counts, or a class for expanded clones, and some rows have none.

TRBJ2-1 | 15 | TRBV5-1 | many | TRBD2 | TGCGCCAGCAGCTTGGAGGAGCGGGGGGACAATGAGCAGTTCTTC | CASSLEERGDNEQFF
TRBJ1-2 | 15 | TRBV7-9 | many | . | TGTGCCAGCAGCCCCGCCACCGACAGCCCGTATGGCTACACCTTC | CASSPATDSPYGYTF
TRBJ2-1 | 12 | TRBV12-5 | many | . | TGTGCTAGCCGGACGGCACACAATGAGCAGTTCTTC | CASRTAHNEQFF
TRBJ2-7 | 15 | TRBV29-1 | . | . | TGCAGCGTTCTTCTTGAGACGGGTAGTTCCTACGAGCAGTACTTC | CSVLLETGSSYEQYF
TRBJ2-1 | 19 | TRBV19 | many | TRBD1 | TGTGCCAGTAGTATAGGGGGGACAGGGACTATCCCCTCCTACAATGAGCAGTTCTTC | CASSIGGTGTIPSYNEQFF
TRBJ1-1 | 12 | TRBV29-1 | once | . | TGCAGCGTTGAATCCAGTTTCACTGAAGCTTTCTTT | CSVESSFTEAFF
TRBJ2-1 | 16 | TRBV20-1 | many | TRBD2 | TGCAGTGCGTACAGCGAGCGGGGGTCTTCCTACAATGAGCAGTTCTTC | CSAYSERGSSYNEQFF
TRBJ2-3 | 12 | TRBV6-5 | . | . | TGTGCCAGCTCAAGGGGGGCCGATACGCAGTATTTT | CASSRGADTQYF
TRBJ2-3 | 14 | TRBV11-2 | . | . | TGTGCCAGCAGCATCGCTCGGGCCACAGATACGCAGTATTTT | CASSIARATDTQYF
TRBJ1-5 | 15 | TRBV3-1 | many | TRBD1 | TGTGCCAGCAGCCAAGACAGGGGGCCAGGACAGCCCCAGCATTTT | CASSQDRGPGQPQHF